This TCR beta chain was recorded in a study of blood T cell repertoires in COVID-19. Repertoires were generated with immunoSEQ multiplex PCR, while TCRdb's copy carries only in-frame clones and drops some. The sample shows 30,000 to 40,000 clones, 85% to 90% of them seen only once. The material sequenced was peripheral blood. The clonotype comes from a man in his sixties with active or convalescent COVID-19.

The CDR3 here is CASSDNTDTQYF. As DNA, the CDR3 is TGTGCCAGCAGTGACAACACAGATACGCAGTATTTT. V gene TRBV2 combines with J gene TRBJ2-3; D gene ambiguous. The CDR3 is made up of 12 amino acids. Trimming removed 3 bases at V and 2 bases at J, with 3 bases between. Germline assignment: CDR1 SNHLY and CDR2 FYNNEI.